The 21 T cell receptor beta chains in this list originate from one sample, sequenced in a study of beta chain features in type 1 diabetes (dated by TCRdb to the late 2010s). Overall study outcomes, separate from this receptor: Type 1 diabetes patients showed a moderate but significant shortening of TCRB CDR3 length in all four CD4+ subsets.

Receptors were amplified or captured by the immunoSEQ multiplex PCR assay. The entire isolated RNA was reverse transcribed using the High Capacity cDNA Reverse Transcription Kit, and thus expressed TCRB transcripts were sequenced. Drawn from immuneACCESS, this table holds only the in-frame rearrangements with V and J called that TCRdb kept. Clones are partly lost; checked studies trace under half to an unresolved V gene and leave the rest unexplained. The sample yields around 50,000 clones; around 45% were counted once. 0.1% to 0.15% of the sample belongs to the ten largest clones. No antigens are known for them. Input material: stem cell memory CD4+ T cells from blood. Taken with the paper, the label for cell subset or site translates to: stem cell-like memory CD4+ T cells. These TCRs come from a man aged 30-40 years with type 1 diabetes.

This clone was detected only once. This rearrangement joins TRBV28 to TRBJ2-6; 11 nucleotides line up with TRBD2. The V gene end was trimmed by 6 bases and the J gene end by 4 bases; junction bases not matched to a gene: 8. The CDR3 spans 17 residues. CDR1 MDHEN and CDR2 SYDVKM come from the germline V gene. The CDR3, as DNA: TGTGCCAGCAGCCCGCCTAGCGGGAGGTCCGGGGCCAACGTCCTGACTTTC. It yields the protein CASSPPSGRSGANVLTF.

This clone showed up just a few times. The chain employs TRBV2 and TRBJ2-5; TRBD2 agrees at 7 bases. The tail of the sequence fits TRBJ2-7 better, so the J call may be wrong. In germline, CDR1 is SNHLY, CDR2 FYNNEI. This CDR3 region has 15 residues. The DNA for the CDR3 is TGTGCCAGCAGGCTCCCTAGCGGCGGAGCCTACGAGCAGTACTTC. This codes for CASRLPSGGAYEQYF.

This clone was recorded a few times. This rearrangement joins TRBV25-1 to TRBJ1-5, with 12 positions matching TRBD1. Germline lookup yields CDR1 MGHDK and CDR2 SYGVNS. The trim removed 6 bases at V and 2 bases at J, leaving 11 bases unmatched. The CDR3 runs 18 residues. CDR3 sequence reads: CASSVGQGARGGNQPQHF. The CDR3 DNA reads as TGTGCCAGCAGCGTGGGACAGGGGGCGCGAGGAGGCAATCAGCCCCAGCATTTT.

This rearrangement joins TRBV7-8 to TRBJ2-7; TRBD1 matches at 7 bases. The CDR3 has 16 amino acids. CDR1 is SGHVS, CDR2 FQNEAQ, per germline. Trimming cost V 0 bases and J 0 bases; bases outside gene matches: 5. The CDR3: CASSLAGQVVSYEQYF. CDR3 DNA sequence: TGTGCCAGCAGCTTAGCAGGACAGGTGGTCTCCTACGAGCAGTACTTC.

This clone was counted only a few times. J is TRBJ2-2 and V is TRBV7-2, with D possibly being TRBD2 (6 bases). V was pared by 1 base and J by 5 bases, with 11 bases between. The CDR3 is 15 residues long. Looked up from germline, CDR1 is SGHTA and CDR2 is FQGNSA. The CDR3 sequence: CASSLELAGTGELFF. The CDR3 region has the DNA TGTGCCAGCAGCTTAGAACTAGCCGGGACCGGGGAGCTGTTTTTT. The full variable domain, its missing parts supplied by reference TRBV7-2 and TRBJ2-2, is GAGVSQSPSNKVTEKGKDVELRCDPISGHTALYWYRQSLGQGLEFLIYFQGNSAPDKSGLPSDRFSAERTGGSVSTLTIQRTQQEDSAVYLCASSLELAGTGELFFGEGSRLTVL.

This chain joins TRBV28 and TRBJ1-5, with D maybe TRBD1 (5 bases). V dropped 6 bases and J dropped 2 bases, with 20 bases sitting between them. Germline values: CDR1 MDHEN, CDR2 SYDVKM. CDR3 length: 17 amino acids. Here the CDR3 reads CASRRQRISMGNQPQHF. CDR3 bases: TGTGCCAGCAGACGACAGAGAATTAGCATGGGCAATCAGCCCCAGCATTTT.

This clone was found a few times. The V gene is TRBV5-1, the J gene TRBJ2-6, with 11 bases aligning to TRBD1. The CDR3 covers 17 residues. V was pared by 4 bases and J by 0 bases, with 3 bases of the junction left unmatched. CDR1 is SGHRS and CDR2 is YFSETQ in the germline V gene. In nucleotides, the CDR3 is TGCGCCAGCAGCAGGACAGGGGGCGGCTCTGGGGCCAACGTCCTGACTTTC. It is translated as CASSRTGGGSGANVLTF.

This chain connects TRBV14 to TRBJ2-3, with TRBD2 matching 8 bases. V gave up 2 bases and J gave up 9 bases; unmatched junction bases: 10. Germline-derived CDR1 and CDR2 are SGHDN and FVKESK. The CDR3 loop spans 15 amino acids. The CDR3: CASSQRAGVGGTQYF. CDR3 coding DNA: TGTGCCAGCAGCCAACGAGCGGGAGTGGGAGGGACGCAGTATTTT.

The chain has TRBV5-4 and TRBJ2-1; D is unclear. The germline V gene encodes CDR1 SGHNT and CDR2 YYREEE (reference sequence). V lost 3 bases and J lost 10, with 11 bases in between. This CDR3 spans 12 amino acids. For the CDR3, the DNA is TGTGCCAGCAGCTCAATAAGCGCGGAGCAGTTCTTC. Its translation is CASSSISAEQFF.

This clone was counted only a few times. The chain recombines TRBV7-2 with TRBJ1-5; D is uncertain. CDR1 and CDR2 from the germline V gene are SGHTA and FQGNSA. V was trimmed by 4 bases and J by 2 bases, leaving 9 bases between them. This CDR3 has 14 residues. The CDR3 sequence: CASSSARRNQPQHF. CDR3 in DNA: TGTGCCAGCAGCTCCGCCAGGCGCAATCAGCCCCAGCATTTT.

This clone appeared a few times. The rearrangement uses TRBV9 and TRBJ2-7; 9 bases fit TRBD2. From germline, CDR1 is SGDLS and CDR2 YYNGEE. The V gene end was trimmed by 0 bases and the J gene end by 7 bases; junction bases not matched to a gene: 5. This CDR3 contains 14 residues. Here the CDR3 DNA reads TGTGCCAGCAGCGTAGAGGCGGGAGGGAGAGAGCAGTACTTC. This encodes CASSVEAGGREQYF.

This clone appeared a few times. The rearrangement links TRBV5-4 to TRBJ1-1; D is unresolved. The CDR3 runs to 15 residues. The V gene's germline CDR1 is SGHNT and CDR2 YYREEE (reference sequence). V was pared by 5 bases and J by 1 base, with 15 bases between. CDR3 region: CASSSVWGANTEAFF. CDR3 coding DNA: TGTGCCAGCAGTTCGGTTTGGGGAGCGAACACTGAAGCTTTCTTT.

V gene TRBV19 combines with J gene TRBJ2-6; TRBD1 is a possible D gene (5 bases). V lost 6 bases to trimming and J lost 2 bases, with 11 bases between them. Per the germline V gene, CDR1 is LNHDA and CDR2 is SQIVND (reference sequence). The CDR3 is made up of 15 amino acids. The CDR3, as DNA: TGTGCCAGTAGCACCACAGGAGCTGGGGCCAACGTCCTGACTTTC. Its protein is CASSTTGAGANVLTF.

V and J are TRBV27 and TRBJ1-5; maybe TRBD1 (6 bases). CDR3 length equals 14 residues. The germline V gene encodes CDR1 MNHEY and CDR2 SMNVEV (reference sequence). Trimming shortened V by 1 base and J by 6 bases, and 10 bases separated the two germline ends. The CDR3 protein is CASSLLGGIQPQHF. Here the CDR3 DNA reads TGTGCCAGCAGTTTATTAGGGGGAATTCAGCCCCAGCATTTT.

This chain joins TRBV10-3 and TRBJ2-1; 12 bases are a match to TRBD2. Germline values: CDR1 ENHRY, CDR2 SYGVKD. The CDR3 has 15 residues. J lost 6 bases, V lost 8 bases, and 8 bases had no gene match. The CDR3 sequence: CAIGRLAGVGNEQFF. DNA of the CDR3: TGTGCCATCGGTAGACTAGCGGGAGTTGGCAATGAGCAGTTCTTC.

Note on this clone: Other DNA sequences in this sample translate to the same CDR3. The chain recombines TRBV25-1 with TRBJ2-7; 7 positions agree with TRBD1. Losses at the gene ends were 7 bases for V and 7 bases for J; bases not matched to a gene: 10. Germline CDR1 reads MGHDK; CDR2 reads SYGVNS. The CDR3 sequence is 13 residues long. The DNA of the CDR3 is TGTGCCAGCACTGGACAGGTCTCCTGGGAGCAGTACTTC. Protein: CASTGQVSWEQYF.

The rearrangement uses TRBV6-5 and TRBJ1-1; D gene ambiguous. The V end was cut by 0 bases, the J end by 2 bases, with 4 bases between. The CDR3 loop spans 13 amino acids. Germline CDR1 is MNHEY and CDR2 is SVGAGI. The CDR3 DNA is TGTGCCAGCAGTTACTCAGCTAACACTGAAGCTTTCTTT. As protein: CASSYSANTEAFF.

There are a few counts of this clone. CDR3 protein: CASSPRDFSYEQYF. DNA for the CDR3: TGTGCCAGCAGCCCCCGGGACTTCTCCTACGAGCAGTACTTC. The chain couples TRBV9 to TRBJ2-7; D perhaps matches TRBD2 (6 bases). The CDR3 extends over 14 amino acids. Trimming stripped 4 bases from V and 0 bases from J, with 11 bases between. In germline, CDR1 is SGDLS, CDR2 YYNGEE.

This clone was seen a few times. This CDR3 is CASSVGDNTEAFF. The CDR3 DNA reads as TGTGCCAGCAGCGTAGGAGATAACACTGAAGCTTTCTTT. The V and J genes are TRBV9 and TRBJ1-1; unclear D gene. Germline V CDR1 and CDR2: SGDLS, YYNGEE. Deletions cut 0 bases from V and 2 bases from J, with 5 bases between. The CDR3 consists of 13 residues.

The CDR3 reads CASSQGWQGLGEAFF. The DNA of the CDR3 is TGCGCCAGCAGCCAAGGTTGGCAGGGGCTGGGTGAAGCTTTCTTT. The chain has TRBV4-3 and TRBJ1-1; possible D gene TRBD1, 6 bases. The germline V gene encodes CDR1 LGHNA and CDR2 YSLEER. Trimming cost V 1 base and J 7 bases, with 16 bases left between them. The CDR3 is made up of 15 amino acids.

The genes are TRBV5-8 and TRBJ1-1; perhaps TRBD1 as D (5 bases). Between the trimmed V and J ends, which lost 5 bases and 1 base, there was a span of 9 bases. The CDR3 spans 13 residues. Germline lookup yields CDR1 SGHTS and CDR2 YDEGEE. CDR3 coding DNA: TGTGCCAGCAGGAACAGGCAGAACACTGAAGCTTTCTTT. The encoded protein is CASRNRQNTEAFF.